Each of the 26 T cell receptor beta chains below was sequenced from the same sample in a study of human T cells and chemical hapten exposure. One entry per CDR3 protein results from TCRdb running MiXCR on the RACE reads. Of around 340,000 distinct CDR3 sequences in the sample, 5.5% to 8% are singletons; the top ten hold 8.4%. Time point reported: patch test 1, 2 weeks after DPC sensitization. The treatment is: therapeutic diphenylcyclopropenone sensitization with weekly scalp DPC. This material consisted of whole blood, taken in connection with sensitization to the hapten diphenylcyclopropenone (DPC). The source of these receptors is a woman between 18 and 30 years old with alopecia areata. Some clones in this sample may be carry-over from other donors' samples.

This clonotype has ten or more counts. V is TRBV6-6 and J is TRBJ2-7; 13 bases line up with TRBD2. V lost 0 bases to trimming and J lost 4 bases; unmatched junction nucleotides: 3. CDR1 is MNHNY and CDR2 is SVGAGI in the germline V gene (reference sequence). This CDR3 is built from 16 residues. The CDR3 loop reads CASSYSATSGGYEQYF. The CDR3 DNA sequence: TGTGCCAGCAGTTACTCGGCGACTAGCGGGGGGTACGAGCAGTACTTC.

This chain joins TRBV21-1 and TRBJ1-5. TRBV21-1 is a recognized pseudogene. CDR3 length: 22 residues. The CDR3 DNA follows: TGTGCCAGCAGCAAATGCCTGGGGAGCTTGGGAGTGTTGTTTGATAGCAATCAGCCCCAGCATTTT. Amino acid sequence: CASSKCLGSLGVLFDSNQPQHF.

This clonotype was seen a handful of times. This chain joins TRBV10-3 and TRBJ2-1, with D tentatively TRBD2 (5 bases). Germline loops: CDR1 ENHRY, CDR2 SYGVKD. This CDR3 contains 15 residues. Trimming pared 2 bases from V and 9 bases from J, leaving 17 bases between. CDR3 coding DNA: TGTGCCATCAGTGAGCTCCTAGCAACCTACGCTGAGCAGTTCTTC. The encoded protein is CAISELLATYAEQFF.

This clonotype turned up a few times. The chain combines TRBV20-1 with TRBJ1-5; D gene uncertain. CDR1 and CDR2 from the germline V gene are DFQATT and SNEGSKA (reference sequence). V was clipped by 3 bases and J by 3 bases, with 9 bases between them. The CDR3 runs 13 residues. The CDR3 loop reads CSASSRNNQPQHF. The CDR3 DNA reads TGCAGTGCTAGTAGCCGGAACAATCAGCCCCAGCATTTT.

The genes are TRBV7-2 and TRBJ1-1, with D perhaps TRBD1 (5 bases). The CDR3 runs 16 residues. Trimming cost V 5 bases and J 3 bases, with 19 bases left between them. The germline gives CDR1 SGHTA, CDR2 FQGNSA. CDR3: CASSPMAVGAHTEAFF. Here the CDR3 DNA reads TGTGCCAGCAGCCCTATGGCCGTAGGGGCGCACACTGAAGCTTTCTTT.

The rearrangement uses TRBV5-1 and TRBJ2-4, with 8 positions matching TRBD1. CDR3 size: 15 residues. With 4 bases clipped from V and 6 bases from J, the junction kept 9 bases outside the gene matches. Germline assignment: CDR1 SGHRS and CDR2 YFSETQ. The CDR3 region is CASSPGQAALNIQYF. The CDR3 nucleotides are TGCGCCAGCAGCCCGGGACAGGCCGCCCTAAACATTCAGTACTTC.

This clonotype came up many times. The chain uses TRBV28 and TRBJ2-7; D gene unclear. Trimming cost V 3 bases and J 10 bases, with 16 bases left between them. Germline V CDR1 and CDR2: MDHEN, SYDVKM. This CDR3 spans 13 amino acids. The CDR3 DNA is TGTGCCAGCAGTTTGCCGGACCTAAATATACAGTACTTC. It specifies CASSLPDLNIQYF.

This clonotype turned up a few times. CDR3 DNA: TGTGCCAGCAGCCTAAGGGACAGGGGAGGTAATGAGCAGTTCTTC. It codes for CASSLRDRGGNEQFF. The chain is built from TRBV9 and TRBJ2-1; 10 nucleotides align to TRBD1. Germline V CDR1 and CDR2: SGDLS, YYNGEE. After removal of 4 bases from V and 7 bases from J, the junction contained 8 bases not matched to a gene. This CDR3 contains 15 residues. Combining the CDR3 with reference TRBV9 and TRBJ2-1 gives the whole variable domain DSGVTQTPKHLITATGQRVTLRCSPRSGDLSVYWYQQSLDQGLQFLIQYYNGEERAKGNILERFSAQQFPDLHSELNLSSLELGDSALYFCASSLRDRGGNEQFFGPGTRLTVL.

DNA of the CDR3: TGTGCCAGCAGCTTAGGAGACAGGAGGAATTCACCCCTCCACTTT. Amino acid sequence: CASSLGDRRNSPLHF. The chain joins TRBV7-2 to TRBJ1-6; the D gene is possibly TRBD1 (6 bases). V shed 1 base and J shed 7 bases, with 11 bases lying between them. Germline assignment: CDR1 SGHTA and CDR2 FQGNSA. This CDR3 contains 15 residues. Combining the CDR3 with reference TRBV7-2 and TRBJ1-6 gives the whole variable domain GAGVSQSPSNKVTEKGKDVELRCDPISGHTALYWYRQSLGQGLEFLIYFQGNSAPDKSGLPSDRFSAERTGGSVSTLTIQRTQQEDSAVYLCASSLGDRRNSPLHFGNGTRLTVT.

This clonotype was detected only a few times. For the CDR3, the DNA is TGTGCCAGCAGCCGGGTGAGCGGGGGGGCCATTGGAGAGACCCAGTACTTC. Its protein product is CASSRVSGGAIGETQYF. The rearrangement joins TRBV7-2 to TRBJ2-5, with 10 bases lining up with TRBD2. V lost 5 bases to trimming and J lost 4 bases; unmatched junction nucleotides: 13. Germline lookup yields CDR1 SGHTA and CDR2 FQGNSA. The CDR3 has 17 amino acids.

At least ten counts were recorded for this clonotype. The genes are TRBV6-6 and TRBJ2-7, with D perhaps TRBD2 (5 bases). The germline V and J ends were trimmed by 2 bases and 4 bases, with 9 bases remaining between them. CDR1 is MNHNY, CDR2 SVGAGI, per germline (reference sequence). This CDR3 is 13 amino acids long. CDR3 sequence: CASSYTREYEQYF. CDR3 DNA sequence: TGTGCCAGCAGTTACACCCGGGAATACGAGCAGTACTTC.

This rearrangement joins TRBV27 to TRBJ1-1, with TRBD1 as a possible D gene (6 bases). The V end lost 5 bases, the J end lost 4 bases, and 11 bases lay between the germline ends. Germline assignment: CDR1 MNHEY and CDR2 SMNVEV (reference sequence). The CDR3 consists of 13 residues. DNA of the CDR3: TGTGCCAGCAGTCCCGGGACACTCACTGAAGCTTTCTTT. Amino acid sequence: CASSPGTLTEAFF.

The chain joins TRBV10-3 to TRBJ1-1; D gene uncertain. CDR1 and CDR2 (germline): ENHRY, SYGVKD. The CDR3 is 13 residues long. V was clipped by 7 bases and J by 1 base, with 10 bases between them. CDR3 in amino acids: CAINSNPNTEAFF. DNA for the CDR3: TGTGCCATCAATTCCAACCCGAACACTGAAGCTTTCTTT.

The rearrangement joins TRBV4-3 to TRBJ1-6; no clear D. V was cut by 1 base and J by 0 bases, with 7 bases left in between. In germline, CDR1 is LGHNA, CDR2 YSLEER. The CDR3 is 16 residues long. The CDR3 region is CASSQVQTSYNSPLHF. The CDR3 nucleotides read TGCGCCAGCAGCCAAGTGCAGACCTCCTATAATTCACCCCTCCACTTT.

The chain recombines TRBV7-2 with TRBJ2-7; tentative D call: TRBD1 (5 bases). CDR1 and CDR2 from the germline V gene are SGHTA and FQGNSA. The V end was cut by 1 base, the J end by 4 bases, with 17 bases between. The CDR3 sequence is 16 residues long. In DNA form, the CDR3 reads TGTGCCAGCAGCTTAGTCCCGTGGGGCCAAGGGTACGAGCAGTACTTC. This encodes CASSLVPWGQGYEQYF.

There are a few counts of this clonotype. This chain links TRBV6-5 with TRBJ1-1; D uncertain. This CDR3 contains 15 residues. Trimming removed 4 bases from V and 2 bases from J, with 14 bases in between. The germline V gene encodes CDR1 MNHEY and CDR2 SVGAGI. CDR3 amino acids: CASSSYNLGNTEAFF. In DNA form, the CDR3 reads TGTGCCAGCAGTTCCTACAACCTTGGTAACACTGAAGCTTTCTTT.

This clonotype was seen a handful of times. The rearrangement links TRBV6-6 to TRBJ2-7; TRBD1 agrees at 8 bases. CDR1 MNHNY and CDR2 SVGAGI come from the germline V gene (reference sequence). After removal of 0 bases from V and 3 bases from J, the junction contained 4 bases not matched to a gene. The CDR3 spans 15 residues. Here the CDR3 reads CASSYSQGANYEQYF. CDR3 sequence (DNA): TGTGCCAGCAGTTACTCCCAGGGGGCTAACTACGAGCAGTACTTC.

This clonotype was detected many times. V gene TRBV4-2 combines with J gene TRBJ1-5; maybe TRBD1 (6 bases). CDR3 length: 18 residues. The V end lost 0 bases, the J end lost 0 bases, and 15 bases lay between the germline ends. Germline lookup yields CDR1 LGHNA and CDR2 YNFKEQ. The CDR3 sequence is CASSQDLDRFYSNQPQHF. CDR3 in DNA: TGTGCCAGCAGCCAAGATCTGGACAGATTTTATAGCAATCAGCCCCAGCATTTT.

This clonotype was recorded at least ten times. The chain employs TRBV14 and TRBJ2-5; D call uncertain. V gave up 4 bases and J gave up 2 bases, with 11 bases separating them. The germline V gene encodes CDR1 SGHDN and CDR2 FVKESK. The length of the CDR3 is 14 residues. CDR3 sequence (DNA): TGTGCCAGCAGCCTAGGCAGTTCTCAAGAGACCCAGTACTTC. It is translated as CASSLGSSQETQYF.

This clonotype was detected many times. The V call is TRBV28, the J call TRBJ2-5; 9 bases align to TRBD2. Germline-derived CDR1 and CDR2 are MDHEN and SYDVKM. The CDR3 loop spans 14 amino acids. Germline trimming cut 4 bases from V and 3 bases from J; bases unmatched to any gene: 3. CDR3 DNA sequence: TGTGCCAGCAGTTCAGCGGGGGGAAAAGAGACCCAGTACTTC. This gives the protein CASSSAGGKETQYF.

This chain joins TRBV28 and TRBJ1-1; D gene ambiguous. Between the trimmed V and J ends, which lost 2 bases and 7 bases, there was a span of 14 bases. The CDR3 contains 14 residues. Germline CDR1 is MDHEN and CDR2 is SYDVKM. CDR3 loop: CASSLDTSTVEAFF. The CDR3 coding sequence is TGTGCCAGCAGTTTAGACACCAGTACGGTTGAAGCTTTCTTT.

Ten or more counts support this clonotype. The rearrangement links TRBV28 to TRBJ2-7; TRBD2 matches 12 bases. V gave up 3 bases and J gave up 4 bases; unmatched junction bases: 1. The CDR3 is 14 amino acids. In germline, CDR1 is MDHEN, CDR2 SYDVKM. The DNA for the CDR3 is TGTGCCAGCAGTTTCGGGACTAGCGGGTACGAGCAGTACTTC. Residues: CASSFGTSGYEQYF.

This clonotype was seen a handful of times. The V and J genes are TRBV6-1 and TRBJ2-6; the D gene is possibly TRBD1 (5 bases). From germline, CDR1 is MNHNS and CDR2 SASEGT. This CDR3 has 19 amino acids. Between the trimmed V and J ends, which lost 5 bases and 0 bases, there was a span of 20 bases. CDR3 region: CASSHDSYTGISGANVLTF. CDR3 bases: TGTGCCAGCAGTCACGACTCGTATACAGGAATCTCTGGGGCCAACGTCCTGACTTTC.

This chain connects TRBV7-8 to TRBJ2-5, with D hard to call. The CDR3 spans 15 residues. The ends were cut back, 1 base at V and 1 base at J, with 10 bases in the middle. Germline CDR1 is SGHVS and CDR2 is FQNEAQ. CDR3 loop: CASSLGWSFQETQYF. The CDR3 DNA sequence: TGTGCCAGCAGCTTAGGCTGGAGTTTCCAAGAGACCCAGTACTTC.

Concerning this clonotype itself: At one end the junction does not follow the germline gene, possibly because of a read error. This chain connects TRBV6-5 to TRBJ1-6; TRBD1 is a possible D gene (5 bases). Germline loops: CDR1 MNHEY, CDR2 SVGAGI. The CDR3 loop spans 19 amino acids. DNA for the CDR3: TGTGCCAGGAGTTACTCGATTGTGAGGTCCGGACAATATAATTCACCCCTCCACTTT. It translates to CARSYSIVRSGQYNSPLHF.

This clonotype was seen only a few times. The rearrangement links TRBV20-1 to TRBJ1-1; 8 bases fit TRBD1. The V gene end was trimmed by 4 bases and the J gene end by 1 base; junction bases not matched to a gene: 2. Germline V gene data show CDR1 as DFQATT and CDR2 as SNEGSKA (reference sequence). The CDR3 is made up of 13 amino acids. CDR3 DNA: TGCAGTGCTAAGGGACAGGCGAACACTGAAGCTTTCTTT. It codes for CSAKGQANTEAFF.